In its sample, the clone carrying this TCR beta chain was seen a few times. Its antigen is still unknown. Primers used in a second PCR of roughly 7 to 12 cycles were a sample-barcoded 5' primer and a J-beta primer mix. Using its own MiXCR run on the 5' RACE reads, TCRdb lists one record per CDR3 protein. This table has 600,000 to 900,000 distinct CDR3 sequences, 25% to 30% appearing once. CDR1 and CDR2 (germline): LGHNT, FRNRAP. The CDR3 spans 13 residues. J was trimmed by 0 bases and V by 4 bases; bases with no gene match: 0. This record belongs to a study of blood T cells in healthy people across ages. Study-level points and caveats: A roughly linear fall in TCR beta diversity per million T cells was seen with increasing age. PBMC samples, being unsorted, prevented any conclusive comparison of naive and antigen-experienced cells.

These sequences were also reported in another study, on T cells of mothers and their children. In that study: Related mother-child pairs shared marginally more repertoire than unrelated pairs, though not significantly.

The sequenced sample consisted of blood. The gene calls are TRBV12-5 and TRBJ2-7, with 7 nucleotides matching TRBD2. This sequence was found in a boy aged 10-17 years in good health. CDR3 sequence: CASGWGGSYEQYF. CDR3 in DNA: TGTGCTAGTGGTTGGGGGGGCTCCTACGAGCAGTACTTC.